This TCR beta chain appears in the sequencing data of a study of blood T cell repertoires in COVID-19. Study as a whole: The samples span acute and convalescent COVID-19 from the United States, Italy and Spain. Nucleic acid was either cDNA or gDNA, and it came from T cells, B-cell-depleted T cells, or PBMCs.

CDR1 is LGHNA, CDR2 YNFKEQ, per germline. This CDR3 is built from 15 residues. V was trimmed by 3 bases and J by 3 bases, leaving 15 bases between them. The data were produced by immunoSEQ multiplex PCR, yet TCRdb's version contains in-frame clones alone and is incomplete. The repertoire holds fewer than 120,000 clones, about 90% seen once, with 4% to 5.5% in the top ten. The V gene is TRBV4-2, the J gene TRBJ2-7; D perhaps matches TRBD1 (5 bases). This clonotype originated in a human donor in a cohort sampled during active COVID-19. The source material was peripheral blood. The CDR3 here is CASSQSRTTNYEQYF. CDR3 bases: TGTGCCAGCAGCCAGAGCCGGACAACCAACTACGAGCAGTACTTC.